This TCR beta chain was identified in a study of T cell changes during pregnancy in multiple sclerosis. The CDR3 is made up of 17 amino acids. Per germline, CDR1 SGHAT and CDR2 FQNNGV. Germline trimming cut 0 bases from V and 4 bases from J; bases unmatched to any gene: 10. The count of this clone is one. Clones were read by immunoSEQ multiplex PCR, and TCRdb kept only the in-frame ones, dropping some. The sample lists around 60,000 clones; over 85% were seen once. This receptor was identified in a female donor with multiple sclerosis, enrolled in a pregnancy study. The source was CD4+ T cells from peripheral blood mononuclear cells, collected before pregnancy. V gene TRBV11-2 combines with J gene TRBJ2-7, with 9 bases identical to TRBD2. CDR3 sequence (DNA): TGTGCCAGCAGCTTAGAGGGGGTGACTAGCGGTAGATACGAGCAGTACTTC. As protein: CASSLEGVTSGRYEQYF.